Presented here are 27 T cell receptor beta chains from one specimen sequenced in a study of CD8+ T cells in alopecia areata. Noted treatment: oral pan-JAK inhibitor, 5-10 mg twice daily. Sequencing relied on a cDNA template that was reverse transcribed from extracted RNA. Clones were sequenced by immunoSEQ multiplex PCR, and TCRdb holds only the in-frame ones, with some missing. The sample includes 130,000 or so clones, roughly nine tenths of them seen just once. The sequencing here drew on CD8+ T cells sorted from blood, taken at week 4, from a patient treated with tofacitinib. These receptors all stem from a human donor with alopecia areata.

The gene calls are TRBV12-5 and TRBJ1-2; possible D gene TRBD1, 6 bases. Germline lookup yields CDR1 LGHNT and CDR2 FRNRAP. Trimming left V 7 bases short and J 4 bases short, with 16 bases between. The CDR3 runs to 14 residues. CDR3 residues: CASAPMLQGYGYTF. The CDR3 bases are TGTGCTAGTGCCCCCATGTTACAGGGCTATGGCTACACCTTC.

The chain has TRBV2 and TRBJ2-2; D is uncertain. The length of the CDR3 is 15 residues. In germline, CDR1 is SNHLY, CDR2 FYNNEI. V was pared by 6 bases and J by 2 bases, with 13 bases between. The CDR3 coding sequence is TGTGCCAGCAGCCCCGCGAGAGGAAACACCGGGGAGCTGTTTTTT. It is translated as CASSPARGNTGELFF.

This chain connects TRBV29-1 to TRBJ2-3, with D possibly TRBD2 on 6 matching bases. V lost 6 bases to trimming and J lost 4 bases, with 14 bases between them. Germline V lookup: CDR1 SQVTM, CDR2 ANQGSEA. The CDR3 sequence is 13 residues long. The CDR3 DNA reads TGCAGCGTGGAGGGCTACTCCTCAGATACGCAGTATTTT. It yields the protein CSVEGYSSDTQYF.

This chain's CDR3 is CASSLEAGGIYEQYF. In nucleotides, the CDR3 is TGCGCCAGCAGCTTGGAGGCAGGGGGCATTTACGAGCAGTACTTC. This chain links TRBV5-1 with TRBJ2-7, with 8 bases matching TRBD1. Germline V gene lookup returns CDR1 SGHRS and CDR2 YFSETQ. CDR3 length equals 15 residues. Trimming removed 0 bases from V and 4 bases from J; junction bases left unmatched: 6.

The chain links TRBV5-1 to TRBJ2-4; perhaps TRBD1 as D (6 bases). Looked up from germline, CDR1 is SGHRS and CDR2 is YFSETQ. Trimming took 4 bases from V and 2 from J, leaving 16 bases between them. The CDR3 length is 16 residues. The CDR3 nucleotides read TGCGCCAGCAGCCTCCTTGGTCAGGGGCCCAAAAACATTCAGTACTTC. Translating gives CASSLLGQGPKNIQYF.

This chain links TRBV7-9 with TRBJ2-7; D is unresolved. CDR1 SEHNR and CDR2 FQNEAQ come from the germline V gene (reference sequence). V was pared by 3 bases and J by 7 bases, with 7 bases between. This CDR3 has 11 residues. CDR3 nucleotides: TGTGCCAGCAGCTTTAGCTCAGAGCAGTACTTC. Translation gives CASSFSSEQYF.

This clone appeared a few times. The chain combines TRBV30 with TRBJ2-7; D gene ambiguous. Per germline, CDR1 GTSNPN and CDR2 SVGIG (reference sequence). With 1 base removed from V and 1 base from J, the gap between germline ends came to 8 bases. CDR3 length: 13 residues. The CDR3 sequence: CAWSDGSSYEQYF. The CDR3 DNA reads as TGTGCCTGGAGTGACGGGTCTTCCTACGAGCAGTACTTC.

V usage is TRBV7-9 and J usage is TRBJ1-2; D is undetermined. V was shortened by 3 bases and J by 4 bases, with 9 bases between the two germline ends. Germline CDR1 SEHNR, CDR2 FQNEAQ (reference sequence). CDR3 length equals 13 residues. The CDR3 DNA reads as TGTGCCAGCAGCTTGGCAAGGTCCTATGGCTACACCTTC. As protein: CASSLARSYGYTF.

The gene calls are TRBV5-6 and TRBJ2-1; TRBD1 matches at 8 bases. After removal of 4 bases from V and 1 base from J, the junction contained 7 bases not matched to a gene. The germline V gene has CDR1 SGHDT and CDR2 YYEEEE. The CDR3 is 16 amino acids. The CDR3 region has the DNA TGTGCCAGCAGCGGCTCCCGGACAGGGTCCTACAATGAGCAGTTCTTC. Translating gives CASSGSRTGSYNEQFF.

The table lists this clone with a count of one. This chain joins TRBV29-1 and TRBJ2-7; D not certain. CDR1 is SQVTM and CDR2 is ANQGSEA in the germline V gene. The CDR3 consists of 12 residues. Trimming shortened V by 5 bases and J by 4 bases, and 12 bases separated the two germline ends. The CDR3 DNA sequence: TGCAGCGTTCGCGACACCCCTTACGAGCAGTACTTC. This gives the protein CSVRDTPYEQYF.

This clone was counted between two and nine times. Since a much larger clone is just one base distant, this may be a read error. The chain joins TRBV7-3 to TRBJ2-7, with TRBD1 matching 7 bases. The CDR3 sequence is 13 residues long. Trimming cost V 4 bases and J 1 base; bases outside gene matches: 1. Germline values: CDR1 SGHTA, CDR2 FQGTGA. The CDR3: CASSSTGSYEQYF. In nucleotides, the CDR3 is TGTGCCAGCAGCTCGACAGGGTCCTACGAGCAGTACTTC.

The chain recombines TRBV2 with TRBJ2-3; unclear D gene. Germline CDR1 and CDR2: SNHLY and FYNNEI. This CDR3 is 12 amino acids long. The V gene lost 6 bases and the J gene lost 2 bases, with 6 bases spanning the gap. The CDR3 nucleotides are TGTGCCAGCAGGGCGGACACAGATACGCAGTATTTT. Translation: CASRADTDTQYF.

The chain recombines TRBV29-1 with TRBJ2-3, with D tentatively TRBD1 or TRBD2 (5 bases each). Germline loops: CDR1 SQVTM, CDR2 ANQGSEA. The ends were cut back, 4 bases at V and 6 bases at J, with 5 bases in the middle. CDR3 length equals 10 residues. The CDR3, as DNA: TGCAGCGTTGGGGGGGATACGCAGTATTTT. Amino acids: CSVGGDTQYF.

The V gene is TRBV29-1, the J gene TRBJ2-7; 9 bases map to TRBD2. V shed 1 base and J 3 bases; nucleotides not matched to a gene: 4. Germline V gives CDR1 SQVTM, CDR2 ANQGSEA. The CDR3 spans 14 residues. Here the CDR3 reads CSVEGVAGDYEQYF. In nucleotides, the CDR3 is TGCAGCGTTGAAGGGGTAGCGGGGGACTACGAGCAGTACTTC.

With regard to this clone: Other nucleotide sequences in the sample specify the same CDR3. V usage is TRBV4-1 and J usage is TRBJ2-7, with 8 positions matching TRBD1. The CDR3 loop spans 15 amino acids. J lost 2 bases, V lost 0 bases, and 3 bases had no gene match. Looked up from germline, CDR1 is MGHRA and CDR2 is YSYEKL. The CDR3 DNA follows: TGCGCCAGCAGCCAAGAAAACAGGGGGACCTACGAGCAGTACTTC. This gives the protein CASSQENRGTYEQYF.

The rearrangement links TRBV30 to TRBJ1-1, with TRBD1 as a possible D gene (5 bases). Trimming took off 7 bases at V and 8 bases at J, with 14 bases between the two ends. Per germline, CDR1 GTSNPN and CDR2 SVGIG (reference sequence). This CDR3 has 11 residues. CDR3 region: CASYRGPEAFF. In nucleotides, the CDR3 is TGTGCCTCATATCGGGGACCCGAAGCTTTCTTT.

The chain carries TRBV11-1 and TRBJ2-7; 9 bases align to TRBD1. The CDR3 has 14 amino acids. V shed 3 bases, J shed 2 bases, and the junction held 2 bases outside the gene matches. Per the germline V gene, CDR1 is SGHAT and CDR2 is FQDESV (reference sequence). This CDR3 is CASSLGQGPYEQYF. CDR3 DNA sequence: TGTGCCAGCAGCTTGGGACAGGGCCCCTACGAGCAGTACTTC.

The J gene is TRBJ1-2, the V gene TRBV7-9; D is perhaps TRBD1 (5 bases). The CDR3 contains 14 residues. Germline loops: CDR1 SEHNR, CDR2 FQNEAQ (reference sequence). Trimming pared 1 base from V and 4 bases from J, leaving 10 bases between. The CDR3 DNA sequence: TGTGCCAGCAGCTTAGGGGGGAGTTCCTATGGCTACACCTTC. It specifies CASSLGGSSYGYTF.

The V call is TRBV6-1, the J call TRBJ2-2; D uncertain. V lost 3 bases to trimming and J lost 11 bases, with 10 bases between them. The CDR3 spans 12 residues. The germline CDR1 and CDR2 sequences are MNHNS and SASEGT. In DNA, the CDR3 is TGTGCCAGCAGTGACCCTTCGGCTGAGCTGTTTTTT. This encodes CASSDPSAELFF.

The sample holds one count of this clone. The CDR3 sequence is CASSLQGTDTQYF. DNA of the CDR3: TGTGCCAGCAGTCTACAGGGAACGGATACGCAGTATTTT. The chain has TRBV6-5 and TRBJ2-3, with a weak D call TRBD1 (6 bases). V was cut by 5 bases and J by 6 bases, with 12 bases left in between. The germline gives CDR1 MNHEY, CDR2 SVGAGI. The length of the CDR3 is 13 residues.

In the case of this clone: Other nucleotide sequences from this sample produce the same CDR3. The gene calls are TRBV27 and TRBJ2-7; D possibly corresponds to TRBD2 (5 bases). The CDR3 is 13 residues long. CDR1 MNHEY and CDR2 SMNVEV come from the germline V gene (reference sequence). Trimming cost V 2 bases and J 0 bases, with 5 bases left between them. CDR3 loop: CASSLTSSYEQYF. Here the CDR3 DNA reads TGTGCCAGCAGTTTAACTAGCTCCTACGAGCAGTACTTC.

This clone showed up just once. This chain links TRBV7-9 with TRBJ2-3; D is undetermined. V was pared by 6 bases and J by 0 bases, with 7 bases between. CDR1 is SEHNR and CDR2 is FQNEAQ in the germline V gene (reference sequence). CDR3 length: 13 residues. The CDR3 spells CASRRQSTDTQYF. In DNA form, the CDR3 reads TGTGCCAGCAGACGGCAGAGCACAGATACGCAGTATTTT.

The gene calls are TRBV29-1 and TRBJ2-1; tentatively, D is TRBD2 (5 bases). Germline CDR1 is SQVTM and CDR2 is ANQGSEA. The CDR3 has 15 residues. V was cut by 0 bases and J by 0 bases, with 9 bases left in between. The CDR3 DNA sequence: TGCAGCGTTGAAGATGGGAGTTACTCCTACAATGAGCAGTTCTTC. Its translation is CSVEDGSYSYNEQFF.

A few counts support this clone. This chain uses TRBV19 with TRBJ2-1; 12 nucleotides match TRBD1. The CDR3 length is 12 residues. Germline CDR1 is LNHDA and CDR2 is SQIVND (reference sequence). V dropped 10 bases and J dropped 8; count of bases not matched to a gene: 3. The CDR3 is CATGTGGHEQFF. The CDR3 coding sequence is TGTGCCACCGGGACAGGGGGCCATGAGCAGTTCTTC.

This clone was recorded only once. The rearrangement uses TRBV5-1 and TRBJ2-1; D is perhaps TRBD2 (5 bases). The V end lost 5 bases, the J end lost 3 bases, and 12 bases lay between the germline ends. Germline values: CDR1 SGHRS, CDR2 YFSETQ. CDR3 length: 14 amino acids. The CDR3 nucleotides read TGCGCCAGCAGTGTCGAGAGCGGCTACAATGAGCAGTTCTTC. It encodes CASSVESGYNEQFF. Full variable domain (rest looked up from reference TRBV5-1 and TRBJ2-1): KAGVTQTPRYLIKTRGQQVTLSCSPISGHRSVSWYQQTPGQGLQFLFEYFSETQRNKGNFPGRFSGRQFSNSRSEMNVSTLELGDSALYLCASSVESGYNEQFFGPGTRLTVL.

This clone has more than one count but fewer than ten. The V call is TRBV2, the J call TRBJ2-7; 11 bases fit TRBD1. Trimming cost V 6 bases and J 2 bases; bases outside gene matches: 21. The CDR3 runs 20 residues. Germline CDR1 and CDR2: SNHLY and FYNNEI. The CDR3 region has the DNA TGTGCCAGCAGACCCGCCGTGGGACAGGGGGACCCTCGGGGAACCTACGAGCAGTACTTC. Its translation is CASRPAVGQGDPRGTYEQYF.

V usage is TRBV5-1 and J usage is TRBJ2-7, with D perhaps assigned TRBD1 or TRBD2 (5 bases each). Trimming removed 0 bases from V and 5 bases from J, with 15 bases in between. Looked up from germline, CDR1 is SGHRS and CDR2 is YFSETQ. The CDR3 totals 15 residues. Written as DNA, the CDR3 is TGCGCCAGCAGCTTGGTGTCCGGGGCCGTCCACGAGCAGTACTTC. As protein: CASSLVSGAVHEQYF.